This TCR beta chain was identified during a study of shared T cell receptors in the human thymus. Repertoires were generated with immunoSEQ multiplex PCR, while TCRdb's copy carries only in-frame clones and drops some. This repertoire shows about 660,000 clones, 70% to 90% found once; its top ten account for around 0.01%. V gave up 4 bases and J gave up 2 bases, with 16 bases separating them. The CDR3 is 16 residues long. Germline V gene lookup returns CDR1 SGHRS and CDR2 YFSETQ. The same sample was also used in a study of human thymus T cells. That work states: From resections taken during corrective heart surgery, the thymus tissue was obtained. Repertoires sampled from thymus and blood appeared biased in V and J gene usage. Related studies found that unrelated individuals share highly overlapping thymic repertoires.

The sample was thymocytes. The sequence was collected from a boy younger than two with a congenital heart defect. The chain employs TRBV5-1 and TRBJ2-1; no reliable D call. The CDR3 DNA reads TGCGCCAGCAGCCCCCTGTACCTTAGCACCTACAATGAGCAGTTCTTC. This gives the protein CASSPLYLSTYNEQFF.